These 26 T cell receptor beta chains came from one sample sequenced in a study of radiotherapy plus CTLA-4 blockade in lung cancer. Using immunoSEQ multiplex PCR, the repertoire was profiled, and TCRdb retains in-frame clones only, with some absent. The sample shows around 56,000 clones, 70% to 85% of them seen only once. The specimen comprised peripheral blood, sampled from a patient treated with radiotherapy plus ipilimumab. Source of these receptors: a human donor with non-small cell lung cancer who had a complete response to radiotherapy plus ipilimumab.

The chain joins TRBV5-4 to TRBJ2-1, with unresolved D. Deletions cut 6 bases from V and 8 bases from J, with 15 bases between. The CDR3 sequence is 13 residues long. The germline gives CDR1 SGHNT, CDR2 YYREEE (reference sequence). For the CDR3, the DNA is TGTGCCAGCAAAGCAAGCCTCGTCGATGAGCAGTTCTTC. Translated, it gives CASKASLVDEQFF.

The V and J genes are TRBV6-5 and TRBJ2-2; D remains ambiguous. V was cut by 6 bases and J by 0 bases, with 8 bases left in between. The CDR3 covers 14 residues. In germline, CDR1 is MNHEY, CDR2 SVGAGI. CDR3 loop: CASRRVTNTGELFF. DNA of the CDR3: TGTGCCAGCAGACGCGTCACGAACACCGGGGAGCTGTTTTTT.

DNA of the CDR3: TGTGCCAGCTCACCTTCTGGGGGCGGAAACACCATATATTTT. Protein: CASSPSGGGNTIYF. This chain links TRBV18 with TRBJ1-3, with a possible D match to TRBD1 (6 bases). This CDR3 region has 14 residues. Trimming took off 3 bases at V and 4 bases at J, with 10 bases between the two ends. Germline CDR1 KGHSH, CDR2 LQKENI.

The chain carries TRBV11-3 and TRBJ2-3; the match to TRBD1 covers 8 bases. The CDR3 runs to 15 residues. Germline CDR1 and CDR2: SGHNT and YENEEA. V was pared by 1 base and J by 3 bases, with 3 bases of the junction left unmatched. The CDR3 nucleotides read TGTGCCAGCAGCTTAGGACAGGGGAGAACAGATACGCAGTATTTT. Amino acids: CASSLGQGRTDTQYF.

CDR3 loop: CASSELAGIDTQYF. CDR3 sequence (DNA): TGTGCCAGCAGTGAACTAGCGGGGATAGATACGCAGTATTTT. V and J are TRBV6-4 and TRBJ2-3; 10 nucleotides match TRBD2. Germline lookup yields CDR1 MRHNA and CDR2 SNTAGT. The CDR3 loop spans 14 amino acids. V lost 3 bases to trimming and J lost 5 bases; unmatched junction nucleotides: 2.

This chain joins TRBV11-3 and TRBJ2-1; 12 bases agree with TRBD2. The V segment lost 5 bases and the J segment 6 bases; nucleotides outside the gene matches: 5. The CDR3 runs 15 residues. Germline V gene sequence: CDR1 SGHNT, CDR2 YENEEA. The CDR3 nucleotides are TGTGCCAGCAGCCCTAGGACTAGCGGGGTCAATGAGCAGTTCTTC. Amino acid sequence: CASSPRTSGVNEQFF.

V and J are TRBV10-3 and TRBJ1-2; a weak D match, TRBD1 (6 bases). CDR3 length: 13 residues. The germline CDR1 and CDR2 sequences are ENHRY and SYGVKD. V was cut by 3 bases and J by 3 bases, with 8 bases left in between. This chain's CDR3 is CAISDRGYYGYTF. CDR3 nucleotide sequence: TGTGCCATCAGTGACAGGGGTTACTATGGCTACACCTTC.

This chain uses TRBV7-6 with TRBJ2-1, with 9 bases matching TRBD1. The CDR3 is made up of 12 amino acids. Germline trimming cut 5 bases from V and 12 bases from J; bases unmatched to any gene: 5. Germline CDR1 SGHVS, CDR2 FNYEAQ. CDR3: CASSATGGLQFF. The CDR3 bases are TGTGCCAGCAGCGCGACAGGGGGACTGCAGTTCTTC. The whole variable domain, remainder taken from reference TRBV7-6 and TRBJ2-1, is GAGVSQSPRYKVTKRGQDVALRCDPISGHVSLYWYRQALGQGPEFLTYFNYEAQQDKSGLPNDRFSAERPEGSISTLTIQRTEQRDSAMYRCASSATGGLQFFGPGTRLTVL.

The CDR3 sequence: CAWSTGAMTDTQYF. The CDR3 DNA is TGTGCCTGGAGTACAGGGGCGATGACAGATACGCAGTATTTT. The chain couples TRBV30 to TRBJ2-3, with 7 bases identical to TRBD1. J was trimmed by 3 bases and V by 2 bases; bases with no gene match: 5. Germline assignment: CDR1 GTSNPN and CDR2 SVGIG (reference sequence). The CDR3 length is 14 residues.

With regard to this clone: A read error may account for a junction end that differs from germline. CDR3 sequence (DNA): TGTGCCGGCAGCTCTGGACACGAACCCTACGAGCAGTACTTC. It yields the protein CAGSSGHEPYEQYF. V is TRBV7-9 and J is TRBJ2-7, with a tentative D call TRBD1 (5 bases). This CDR3 contains 14 residues. Germline V lookup: CDR1 SEHNR, CDR2 FQNEAQ (reference sequence).

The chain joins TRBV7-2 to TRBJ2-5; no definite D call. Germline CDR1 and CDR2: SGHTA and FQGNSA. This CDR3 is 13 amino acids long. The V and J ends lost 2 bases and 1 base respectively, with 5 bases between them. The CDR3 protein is CASSLPRQETQYF. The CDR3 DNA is TGTGCCAGCAGCTTACCTCGCCAAGAGACCCAGTACTTC. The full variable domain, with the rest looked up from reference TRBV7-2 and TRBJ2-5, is GAGVSQSPSNKVTEKGKDVELRCDPISGHTALYWYRQSLGQGLEFLIYFQGNSAPDKSGLPSDRFSAERTGGSVSTLTIQRTQQEDSAVYLCASSLPRQETQYFGPGTRLLVL.

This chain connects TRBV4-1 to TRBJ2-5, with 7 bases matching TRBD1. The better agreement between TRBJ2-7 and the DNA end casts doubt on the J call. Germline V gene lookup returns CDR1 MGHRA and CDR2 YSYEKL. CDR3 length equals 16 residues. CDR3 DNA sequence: TGCGCCAGCAGCCAAGTACAGGGGCCCCCACCCTACGAGCAGTACTTC. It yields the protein CASSQVQGPPPYEQYF.

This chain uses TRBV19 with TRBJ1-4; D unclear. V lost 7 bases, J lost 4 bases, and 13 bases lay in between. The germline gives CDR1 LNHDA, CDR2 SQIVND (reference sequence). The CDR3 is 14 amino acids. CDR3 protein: CASKADSGNEKLFF. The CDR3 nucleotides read TGTGCCAGTAAAGCAGACTCCGGTAATGAAAAACTGTTTTTT.

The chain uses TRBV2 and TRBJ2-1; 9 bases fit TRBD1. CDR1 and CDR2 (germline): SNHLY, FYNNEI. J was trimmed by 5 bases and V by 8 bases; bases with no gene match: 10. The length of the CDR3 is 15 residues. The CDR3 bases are TGTGCCAGCCCCTCACCCGACAGGGGGGACAATGAGCAGTTCTTC. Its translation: CASPSPDRGDNEQFF.

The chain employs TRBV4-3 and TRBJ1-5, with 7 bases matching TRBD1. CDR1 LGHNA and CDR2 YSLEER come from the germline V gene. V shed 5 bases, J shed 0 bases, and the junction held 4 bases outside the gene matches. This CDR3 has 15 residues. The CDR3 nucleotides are TGCGCCAGCAGCATCGACAGGGATAGCAATCAGCCCCAGCATTTT. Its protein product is CASSIDRDSNQPQHF.

The CDR3: CASSLYPSGINEQFF. The DNA for the CDR3 is TGTGCCAGCAGCTTATATCCTAGCGGGATTAATGAGCAGTTCTTC. The chain employs TRBV7-9 and TRBJ2-1; 9 nucleotides line up with TRBD2. Germline-derived CDR1 and CDR2 are SEHNR and FQNEAQ (reference sequence). Trimming cost V 2 bases and J 7 bases; bases outside gene matches: 6. There are 15 residues in the CDR3.

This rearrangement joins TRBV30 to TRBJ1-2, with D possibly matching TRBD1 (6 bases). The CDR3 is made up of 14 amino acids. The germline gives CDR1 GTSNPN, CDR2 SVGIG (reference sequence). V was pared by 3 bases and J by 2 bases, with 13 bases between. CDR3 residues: CAWRAGTFNYGYTF. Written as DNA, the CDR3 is TGTGCCTGGAGAGCCGGGACATTCAACTATGGCTACACCTTC.

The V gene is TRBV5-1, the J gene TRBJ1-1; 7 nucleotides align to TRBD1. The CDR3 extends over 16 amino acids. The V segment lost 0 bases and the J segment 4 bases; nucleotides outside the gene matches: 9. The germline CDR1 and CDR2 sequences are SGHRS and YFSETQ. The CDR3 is CASSLEGADLGTEAFF. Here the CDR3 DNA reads TGCGCCAGCAGCTTGGAGGGGGCTGATTTGGGCACTGAAGCTTTCTTT.

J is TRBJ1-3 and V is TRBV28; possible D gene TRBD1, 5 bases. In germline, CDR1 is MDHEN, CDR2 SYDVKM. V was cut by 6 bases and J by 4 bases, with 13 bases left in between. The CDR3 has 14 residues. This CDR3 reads CASSTTGGGNTIYF. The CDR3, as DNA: TGTGCCAGCAGCACTACGGGGGGGGGAAACACCATATATTTT.

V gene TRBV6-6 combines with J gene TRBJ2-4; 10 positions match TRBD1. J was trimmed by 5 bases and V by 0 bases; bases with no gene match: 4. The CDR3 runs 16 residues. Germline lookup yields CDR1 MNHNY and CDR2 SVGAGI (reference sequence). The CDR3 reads CASSYSPGQGQNIQYF. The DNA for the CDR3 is TGTGCCAGCAGTTACTCTCCGGGACAGGGGCAAAACATTCAGTACTTC.

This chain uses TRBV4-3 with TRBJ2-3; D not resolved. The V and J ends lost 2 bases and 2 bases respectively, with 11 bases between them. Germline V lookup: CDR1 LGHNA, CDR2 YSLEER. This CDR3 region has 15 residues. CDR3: CASSQYVQNTDTQYF. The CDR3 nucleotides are TGCGCCAGCAGCCAATATGTGCAGAACACAGATACGCAGTATTTT.

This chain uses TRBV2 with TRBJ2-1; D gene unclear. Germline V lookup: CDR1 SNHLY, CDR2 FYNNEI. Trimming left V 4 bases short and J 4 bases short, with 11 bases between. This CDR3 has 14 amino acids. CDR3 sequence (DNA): TGTGCCAGCAGTGTGGGCGCTTTGTACAATGAGCAGTTCTTC. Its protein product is CASSVGALYNEQFF.

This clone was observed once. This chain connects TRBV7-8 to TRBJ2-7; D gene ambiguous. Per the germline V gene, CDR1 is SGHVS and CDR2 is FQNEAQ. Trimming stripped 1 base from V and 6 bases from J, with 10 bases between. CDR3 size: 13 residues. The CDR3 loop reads CASSLVIQAEQYV. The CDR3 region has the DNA TGTGCCAGCAGCTTAGTAATTCAGGCCGAGCAGTACGTC.

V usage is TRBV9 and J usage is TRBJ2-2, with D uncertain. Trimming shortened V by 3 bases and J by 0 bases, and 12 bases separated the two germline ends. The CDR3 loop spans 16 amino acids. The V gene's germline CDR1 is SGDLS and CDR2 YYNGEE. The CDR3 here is CASSARGPANTGELFF. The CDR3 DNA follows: TGTGCCAGCAGCGCCCGAGGCCCCGCGAACACCGGGGAGCTGTTTTTT.

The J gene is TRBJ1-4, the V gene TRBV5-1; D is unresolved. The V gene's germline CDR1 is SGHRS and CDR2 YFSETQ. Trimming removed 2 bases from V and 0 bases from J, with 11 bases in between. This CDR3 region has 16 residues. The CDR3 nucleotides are TGCGCCAGCAGCTTAAATGACGGAGCAACTAATGAAAAACTGTTTTTT. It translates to CASSLNDGATNEKLFF.

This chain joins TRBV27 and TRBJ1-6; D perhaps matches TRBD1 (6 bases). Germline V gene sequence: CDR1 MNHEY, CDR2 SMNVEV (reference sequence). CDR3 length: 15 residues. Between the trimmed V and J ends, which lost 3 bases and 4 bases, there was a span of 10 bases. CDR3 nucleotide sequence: TGTGCCAGCAGTTTGCGTGGACAGTATAATTCACCCCTCCACTTT. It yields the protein CASSLRGQYNSPLHF.